Shown below are 31 T cell receptor beta chains from a single sample sequenced in a study of T cells in Graves' hyperthyroidism and ophthalmopathy. TCR beta CDR3 regions were amplified from RNA. The HTBI set primed first-round TCR CDR3 RT-PCR. Each CDR3 protein is one row after TCRdb ran MiXCR on the multiplex PCR reads. Among 400,000 to 600,000 distinct CDR3 sequences listed, 20% were seen once. The sequencing input was blood. These receptors were obtained from a man between 18 and 29 years old with Graves' hyperthyroidism.

This clonotype was counted at least ten times. The chain couples TRBV11-2 to TRBJ2-5, with 7 bases that match TRBD1. CDR1 is SGHAT and CDR2 is FQNNGV in the germline V gene. The CDR3 extends over 15 amino acids. V lost 4 bases, J lost 5 bases, and 10 bases stayed unmatched. The CDR3 bases are TGTGCCAGCAGCTCAGGACAGGTTAAGCGGGAGACCCAGTACTTC. It codes for CASSSGQVKRETQYF.

This chain joins TRBV12-3 or TRBV12-4 and TRBJ2-5; no reliable D call. The CDR3 sequence is 16 residues long. V lost 3 bases and J 2 bases, leaving 16 bases between the germline ends. CDR3 sequence (DNA): TGTGCCAGCAGTTTGTCCCCCCCGTGGCGGCAAGAGACCCAGTACTTC. This translates into CASSLSPPWRQETQYF.

This clonotype occurred many times. For the CDR3, the DNA is TGTGCCATAGCCCCCGACCAGTCACACGAGCAGTACTTC. This codes for CAIAPDQSHEQYF. The chain recombines TRBV2 with TRBJ2-7; no reliable D call. Trimming pared 10 bases from V and 5 bases from J, leaving 18 bases between. The germline gives CDR1 SNHLY, CDR2 FYNNEI. There are 13 residues in the CDR3.

V usage is TRBV14 and J usage is TRBJ2-7; 10 bases align to TRBD1. CDR1 and CDR2 from the germline V gene are SGHDN and FVKESK. Trimming at V came to 2 bases and at J to 4 bases, leaving 2 bases not matched to a gene. The CDR3 loop spans 14 amino acids. In DNA form, the CDR3 reads TGTGCCAGCAGCCAATGGACAGGGGGGTACGAGCAGTACTTC. It translates to CASSQWTGGYEQYF.

This clonotype was seen at least ten times. The CDR3 coding sequence is TGTGCCAGCAGTTTAAGTCCCATCGGTTCACCCCTCCACTTT. Translating gives CASSLSPIGSPLHF. V gene TRBV28 combines with J gene TRBJ1-6; D ambiguous. CDR1 MDHEN and CDR2 SYDVKM come from the germline V gene. The CDR3 length is 14 residues. V was trimmed by 2 bases and J by 9 bases, leaving 11 bases between them.

The chain links TRBV20-1 to TRBJ1-5; D remains unclear. The V and J ends lost 6 bases and 4 bases respectively, with 10 bases between them. Germline-derived CDR1 and CDR2 are DFQATT and SNEGSKA (reference sequence). This CDR3 is built from 12 residues. The CDR3 protein is CSALVPNQPQHF. CDR3 coding DNA: TGCAGTGCCCTAGTACCTAATCAGCCCCAGCATTTT.

On this clonotype: Because the CDR3 is missing its conserved closing phenylalanine or tryptophan, this is likely a read error. The chain links TRBV6-2 or TRBV6-3 to TRBJ1-1; D is ambiguous. Per germline, CDR1 MNHEY and CDR2 SVGEGT. CDR3 length equals 12 residues. The CDR3 DNA reads as TGTGCTAGCAGTTCCTTTATGACTGAAGCTTTCTTG. This translates into CASSSFMTEAFL.

V and J are TRBV20-1 and TRBJ2-5; the match to TRBD1 covers 8 bases. The CDR3 is 15 amino acids. Germline loops: CDR1 DFQATT, CDR2 SNEGSKA (reference sequence). With V trimmed by 0 bases and J by 2 bases, 5 bases remained unmatched. The CDR3 reads CSARDRTGPQETQYF. CDR3 nucleotides: TGCAGTGCTAGAGATCGGACAGGGCCGCAAGAGACCCAGTACTTC.

This clonotype has ten or more counts. The chain is built from TRBV24-1 and TRBJ1-5, with a possible D match to TRBD1 (5 bases). The germline gives CDR1 KGHDR, CDR2 SFDVKD. V lost 3 bases, J lost 7 bases, and 12 bases lay in between. The length of the CDR3 is 14 residues. Here the CDR3 reads CATSDGRWGQPQHF. DNA of the CDR3: TGTGCCACCAGTGATGGACGGTGGGGCCAGCCCCAGCATTTT.

J is TRBJ2-2 and V is TRBV12-3 or TRBV12-4; a weak D match, TRBD1 (6 bases). V dropped 7 bases and J dropped 1 base, with 19 bases sitting between them. The CDR3 length is 17 residues. This chain's CDR3 is CASNPPPWDKNTGELFF. CDR3 coding DNA: TGTGCCAGCAACCCGCCTCCCTGGGACAAGAACACCGGGGAGCTGTTTTTT.

This chain uses TRBV6-1 with TRBJ1-1, with D unresolved. The CDR3 spans 14 residues. Germline-derived CDR1 and CDR2 are MNHNS and SASEGT. Trimming pared 10 bases from V and 3 bases from J, leaving 18 bases between. The CDR3 bases are TGTGCCACCAAGAGCCGAGGACGGGACACTGAAGCTTTCTTT. Its translation: CATKSRGRDTEAFF.

This clonotype was detected a few times. J is TRBJ1-1 and V is TRBV12-3 or TRBV12-4; no clear D. The CDR3 covers 13 residues. Trimming took off 7 bases at V and 5 bases at J, with 14 bases between the two ends. For the CDR3, the DNA is TGTGCCAGCACCCAAGTAGGTAGGACTGAAGCTTTCTTT. It specifies CASTQVGRTEAFF.

There are many counts of this clonotype. This rearrangement joins TRBV19 to TRBJ1-5; a possible D gene is TRBD1 (6 bases). Trimming removed 5 bases at V and 6 bases at J, with 17 bases between. CDR1 is LNHDA, CDR2 SQIVND, per germline (reference sequence). The CDR3 contains 15 residues. Here the CDR3 DNA reads TGTGCCAGTAGTCGCAACCAGGGGTCTGCTCAGCCCCAGCATTTT. The encoded protein is CASSRNQGSAQPQHF.

This clonotype was detected ten times or more. The V call is TRBV20-1, the J call TRBJ1-2, with no clear D. The CDR3 consists of 10 residues. V lost 3 bases to trimming and J lost 6 bases, with 5 bases between them. Germline lookup yields CDR1 DFQATT and CDR2 SNEGSKA (reference sequence). CDR3 residues: CSARGNGYTF. The CDR3 coding sequence is TGCAGTGCTAGGGGGAATGGCTACACCTTC.

This clonotype was detected many times. J is TRBJ1-1 and V is TRBV2; D gene ambiguous. CDR1 SNHLY and CDR2 FYNNEI come from the germline V gene. The V gene lost 7 bases and the J gene lost 4 bases, with 13 bases spanning the gap. This CDR3 has 13 amino acids. The CDR3 here is CASNKEFGTEAFF. DNA for the CDR3: TGTGCCAGCAATAAGGAGTTCGGCACTGAAGCTTTCTTT.

This clonotype has only a few counts. The chain has TRBV20-1 and TRBJ1-2, with unresolved D. Germline-derived CDR1 and CDR2 are DFQATT and SNEGSKA (reference sequence). Trimming pared 5 bases from V and 2 bases from J, leaving 18 bases between. The CDR3 has 15 amino acids. The CDR3 spells CSAARAGDRNYGYTF. CDR3 bases: TGCAGTGCTGCACGTGCGGGAGACCGAAACTATGGCTACACCTTC.

At least ten counts were recorded for this clonotype. V is TRBV6-1 and J is TRBJ2-2, with a possible D match to TRBD1 (5 bases). This CDR3 has 15 residues. Trimming left V 6 bases short and J 2 bases short, with 13 bases between. Germline V lookup: CDR1 MNHNS, CDR2 SASEGT. The CDR3 DNA reads as TGTGCCAGCAGAGGGGCTCAGGGTAACACCGGGGAGCTGTTTTTT. The encoded protein is CASRGAQGNTGELFF.

This clonotype was recorded at least ten times. V is TRBV29-1 and J is TRBJ1-1; TRBD1 is a possible D gene (5 bases). Trimming left V 0 bases short and J 6 bases short, with 14 bases between. This CDR3 contains 14 residues. Per germline, CDR1 SQVTM and CDR2 ANQGSEA. The CDR3 coding sequence is TGCAGCGTTGAAGAGGGAAGCAGGGCGGCTGAAGCTTTCTTT. It codes for CSVEEGSRAAEAFF.

In this sample, this clonotype turned up many times. This rearrangement joins TRBV2 to TRBJ2-7, with unresolved D. Germline CDR1 is SNHLY and CDR2 is FYNNEI. This CDR3 contains 11 residues. Trimming left V 8 bases short and J 5 bases short, with 10 bases between. The CDR3 DNA sequence: TGTGCCAGCGGGATAGGGAACGAGCAGTACTTC. Encoded protein: CASGIGNEQYF.

This chain connects TRBV28 to TRBJ2-5; 10 bases are a match to TRBD1. The CDR3 contains 15 residues. From germline, CDR1 is MDHEN and CDR2 SYDVKM. V lost 6 bases to trimming and J lost 5 bases; unmatched junction nucleotides: 9. The CDR3 spells CASRPPGQGLETQYF. DNA of the CDR3: TGTGCCAGCAGACCTCCGGGACAGGGGTTGGAGACCCAGTACTTC.

The table lists this clonotype with many counts. The chain recombines TRBV6-2 or TRBV6-3 with TRBJ1-1, with D unclear. Germline CDR1 MNHEY, CDR2 SVGEGT. Trimming left V 0 bases short and J 9 bases short, with 11 bases between. The CDR3 covers 13 residues. The CDR3 sequence is CASSYSLSGKAFF. In nucleotides, the CDR3 is TGTGCCAGCAGTTACTCCTTGAGTGGGAAAGCTTTCTTT.

Many counts were recorded for this clonotype. The chain couples TRBV4-2 to TRBJ1-1; 7 bases align to TRBD1. The trim removed 0 bases at V and 1 base at J, leaving 8 bases unmatched. Germline loops: CDR1 LGHNA, CDR2 YNFKEQ. The CDR3 is made up of 17 amino acids. CDR3 protein: CASSQDPQGVANTEAFF. CDR3 sequence (DNA): TGTGCCAGCAGCCAAGATCCCCAGGGGGTCGCGAACACTGAAGCTTTCTTT.

This clonotype was observed at least ten times. V is TRBV20-1 and J is TRBJ1-1; D is unresolved. Germline CDR1 reads DFQATT; CDR2 reads SNEGSKA (reference sequence). This CDR3 is 14 amino acids long. V lost 1 base to trimming and J lost 4 bases, with 13 bases between them. In DNA form, the CDR3 reads TGCAGTGCTAGAGTCGAGGAGTGGGGCACTGAAGCTTTCTTT. Translation: CSARVEEWGTEAFF.

This clonotype was detected ten times or more. The chain is built from TRBV4-2 and TRBJ2-5, with D tentatively TRBD1 or TRBD2 (5 bases each). CDR3 length: 15 residues. V shed 5 bases and J shed 3 bases, with 16 bases lying between them. Germline V gives CDR1 LGHNA, CDR2 YNFKEQ. The CDR3 protein is CASSSSGTPEETQYF. The CDR3, as DNA: TGTGCCAGCAGCTCTTCCGGGACCCCAGAAGAGACCCAGTACTTC.

The table lists this clonotype with many counts. This chain connects TRBV28 to TRBJ2-2, with D possibly TRBD1 on 5 matching bases. V gave up 5 bases and J gave up 5 bases, with 18 bases separating them. The CDR3 length is 16 residues. Looked up from germline, CDR1 is MDHEN and CDR2 is SYDVKM. The CDR3 loop is CASSPPGRENTGELFF. CDR3 DNA sequence: TGTGCCAGCAGTCCCCCGGGCAGGGAAAATACCGGGGAGCTGTTTTTT.

The sample holds many counts of this clonotype. The V gene is TRBV11-1, the J gene TRBJ2-7, with TRBD1 as a possible D gene (5 bases). The length of the CDR3 is 17 residues. The V end was cut by 5 bases, the J end by 6 bases, with 26 bases between. Germline lookup yields CDR1 SGHAT and CDR2 FQDESV (reference sequence). Written as DNA, the CDR3 is TGTGCCAGCAGCCCCCTTCCGAAAGGGGCCAATCCTCTCGAGCAGTACTTC. Translating it yields CASSPLPKGANPLEQYF.

This clonotype occurred many times. The CDR3 loop reads CASARPGTSKAEQYF. For the CDR3, the DNA is TGTGCCAGCGCTCGTCCCGGGACTAGCAAGGCCGAGCAGTACTTC. The V gene is TRBV6-1, the J gene TRBJ2-7, with 9 bases fitting TRBD2. The CDR3 has 15 residues. From germline, CDR1 is MNHNS and CDR2 SASEGT. The V and J ends lost 8 bases and 6 bases, in that order; junction bases with no gene match: 14.

Many counts were recorded for this clonotype. CDR3 in DNA: TGTGCCAGCAGTTTAGGGGTGGGGGGAGTCTCTAACTATGGCTACACCTTC. This gives the protein CASSLGVGGVSNYGYTF. The chain joins TRBV12-3 or TRBV12-4 to TRBJ1-2; D may be TRBD1 (5 bases). The ends were cut back, 1 base at V and 0 bases at J, with 15 bases in the middle. This CDR3 contains 17 residues.

This clonotype came up many times. This chain uses TRBV12-5 with TRBJ2-7, with D perhaps matching TRBD1 or TRBD2 (6 bases each). The CDR3 runs 14 residues. With 7 bases removed from V and 3 bases from J, the gap between germline ends came to 16 bases. Germline V lookup: CDR1 LGHNT, CDR2 FRNRAP. The CDR3 loop is CASALGGRVYEQYF. The CDR3 DNA reads TGTGCTAGTGCCCTGGGGGGCAGGGTCTACGAGCAGTACTTC.

This clonotype came up many times. The CDR3 reads CASSTRTSGGQTYEQYF. For the CDR3, the DNA is TGTGCCAGCAGCACCAGGACTAGCGGGGGGCAAACCTACGAGCAGTACTTC. This rearrangement joins TRBV12-3 or TRBV12-4 to TRBJ2-7, with 14 bases lining up with TRBD2. V lost 6 bases, J lost 2 bases, and 9 bases stayed unmatched. This CDR3 is built from 17 residues.

This clonotype was seen many times. In DNA, the CDR3 is TGTGCCAGCAGGCCAACAGGGGATAGGACTGAAGCTTTCTTT. This encodes CASRPTGDRTEAFF. The J gene is TRBJ1-1, the V gene TRBV12-3 or TRBV12-4; 7 bases map to TRBD1. The CDR3 length is 14 residues. V lost 6 bases and J lost 5; bases outside the gene matches: 9.